A single sample gave rise to the 12 T cell receptor beta chains below, sequenced in a study of blood T cell repertoires in COVID-19. Repertoires were generated with immunoSEQ multiplex PCR, while TCRdb's copy carries only in-frame clones and drops some. The profile covers over 250,000 clones, with roughly 90% appearing a single time and around 1% taken by the ten largest. Sequencing was done on a sample of PBMCs or T cells enriched from blood (not recorded which). Source of these receptors: a woman aged 25 to 45 who had recovered from COVID-19.

This sequence joins TRBV7-9 and TRBJ2-3; 7 nucleotides line up with TRBD1. Germline values: CDR1 SEHNR, CDR2 FQNEAQ (reference sequence). J lost 0 bases, V lost 5 bases, and 8 bases had no gene match. The CDR3 extends over 16 amino acids. CDR3 loop: CASSTSDRRSTDTQYF. The CDR3 region has the DNA TGTGCCAGCAGCACCTCGGACAGGAGAAGCACAGATACGCAGTATTTT. Full variable domain (outside the CDR3, taken from reference TRBV7-9 and TRBJ2-3): DTGVSQNPRHKITKRGQNVTFRCDPISEHNRLYWYRQTLGQGPEFLTYFQNEAQLEKSRLLSDRFSAERPKGSFSTLEIQRTEQGDSAMYLCASSTSDRRSTDTQYFGPGTRLTVL.

In this sample, this clone turned up once. The same CDR3 can be traced to other DNA sequences in this sample. V gene TRBV27 combines with J gene TRBJ1-5; tentative D call: TRBD1 (6 bases). Germline lookup yields CDR1 MNHEY and CDR2 SMNVEV (reference sequence). The CDR3 length is 13 residues. V shed 5 bases and J shed 4 bases, with 9 bases lying between them. CDR3 coding DNA: TGTGCCAGCAGTCTACAGGGAAATCAGCCCCAGCATTTT. Amino acid sequence: CASSLQGNQPQHF.

V usage is TRBV3-1 (or the pseudogene TRBV3-2) and J usage is TRBJ2-3, with a weak D call TRBD2 (5 bases). The CDR3 has 17 residues. The V gene's germline CDR1 is LGHDT and CDR2 YNNKEL (reference sequence). Trimming took 0 bases from V and 1 from J, leaving 14 bases between them. The CDR3 here is CASSQEYGIGGTDTQYF. The CDR3 coding sequence is TGTGCCAGCAGCCAAGAATACGGGATTGGGGGCACAGATACGCAGTATTTT.

The rearrangement links TRBV9 to TRBJ2-7; D remains ambiguous. The CDR3 contains 15 residues. Trimming took 0 bases from V and 0 from J, leaving 10 bases between them. Germline lookup yields CDR1 SGDLS and CDR2 YYNGEE. The CDR3 DNA is TGTGCCAGCAGCGTAGGTACAAGACTCTCCTACGAGCAGTACTTC. Amino acids: CASSVGTRLSYEQYF.

V gene TRBV6-1 combines with J gene TRBJ1-5; TRBD1 aligns across 9 bases. The CDR3 contains 15 residues. J gave up 4 bases and V 2 bases, and 3 bases lay outside the gene matches. Per germline, CDR1 MNHNS and CDR2 SASEGT. The CDR3 DNA follows: TGTGCCAGCAGTGAAAAGGACAGGGGAAATCAGCCCCAGCATTTT. Its protein product is CASSEKDRGNQPQHF.

The chain uses TRBV5-1 and TRBJ1-1; possible D gene TRBD1, 6 bases. Trimming shortened V by 2 bases and J by 0 bases, and 11 bases separated the two germline ends. CDR1 SGHRS and CDR2 YFSETQ come from the germline V gene. The CDR3 runs to 15 residues. The CDR3, as DNA: TGCGCCAGCAGCTTTGGTGGACAGCTGAACACTGAAGCTTTCTTT. Translated, it gives CASSFGGQLNTEAFF. Drawing the rest from reference TRBV5-1 and TRBJ1-1, the complete variable domain is KAGVTQTPRYLIKTRGQQVTLSCSPISGHRSVSWYQQTPGQGLQFLFEYFSETQRNKGNFPGRFSGRQFSNSRSEMNVSTLELGDSALYLCASSFGGQLNTEAFFGQGTRLTVV.

CDR3 in DNA: TGTGCCAGCAGTGAATATAGGGGGGGGAGCAGATACATTCAGTTCTTC. Protein product: CASSEYRGGSRYIQFF. This chain links TRBV6-1 with TRBJ2-1; tentatively, D is TRBD2 (7 bases). V was pared by 2 bases and J by 13 bases, with 24 bases between. Germline V gene sequence: CDR1 MNHNS, CDR2 SASEGT. The CDR3 is made up of 16 amino acids.

The V gene is TRBV5-6, the J gene TRBJ2-7, with TRBD2 identical over 11 bases. CDR1 is SGHDT, CDR2 YYEEEE, per germline. V trimming: 3 bases; J trimming: 7 bases; junction bases outside the gene matches: 9. CDR3 length: 15 residues. The CDR3 nucleotides are TGTGCCAGCAGCTCCAGACTAGCGGGGTTGAGGGAGCAGTACTTC. It specifies CASSSRLAGLREQYF. Supplemented by reference TRBV5-6 and TRBJ2-7, the full variable domain reads DAGVTQSPTHLIKTRGQQVTLRCSPKSGHDTVSWYQQALGQGPQFIFQYYEEEERQRGNFPDRFSGHQFPNYSSELNVNALLLGDSALYLCASSSRLAGLREQYFGPGTRLTVT.

This chain links TRBV19 with TRBJ1-5, with D perhaps TRBD1 (6 bases). The V gene lost 4 bases and the J gene lost 3 bases, with 16 bases spanning the gap. CDR1 is LNHDA, CDR2 SQIVND, per germline (reference sequence). The CDR3 length is 16 residues. CDR3 sequence reads: CASSSSGANPNQPQHF. CDR3 bases: TGTGCCAGTAGTAGCTCAGGGGCGAACCCCAATCAGCCCCAGCATTTT.

This rearrangement joins TRBV24-1 to TRBJ2-5, with TRBD1 as a possible D gene (6 bases). Germline CDR1 reads KGHDR; CDR2 reads SFDVKD. Deletions cut 10 bases from V and 5 bases from J, with 16 bases between. This CDR3 contains 13 residues. The CDR3 reads CATGHPQGETQYF. In DNA, the CDR3 is TGTGCCACGGGACACCCGCAAGGGGAGACCCAGTACTTC.

J is TRBJ1-3 and V is TRBV29-1; D may be TRBD1 (5 bases). V was cut by 8 bases and J by 1 base, with 15 bases left in between. Germline values: CDR1 SQVTM, CDR2 ANQGSEA. This CDR3 is 14 amino acids long. The DNA for the CDR3 is TGCAGCTTTTGCGCTGGGGGGTCTGGAAACACCATATATTTT. This encodes CSFCAGGSGNTIYF.

The chain combines TRBV27 with TRBJ2-7; D remains ambiguous. The CDR3 is 12 residues long. Germline V gives CDR1 MNHEY, CDR2 SMNVEV (reference sequence). V shed 4 bases and J shed 3 bases, with 7 bases lying between them. The CDR3 is CASSSRFYEQYF. CDR3 sequence (DNA): TGTGCCAGCAGTTCCCGGTTCTACGAGCAGTACTTC.